The rows below give T cell receptor beta chains drawn from one sample of a study of post-analysis software for immune sequencing data. In TCRdb, the PCR reads were re-called with MiXCR into one record per CDR3 protein. The top ten clones hold 4.9% of a sample with about 770,000 distinct CDR3 sequences, more than 45% of them seen once. Sequenced material: blood. All receptors derive from a girl aged 5-17 years with multiple sclerosis. The CDR3 runs from the conserved cysteine through the conserved F or W. Fields, in order: J gene, V gene, CDR3 protein.

TRBJ2-7	TRBV9	CASSVGGQGLYEQYF
TRBJ2-3	TRBV12-3/TRBV12-4	CASSSERITDTQYF
TRBJ1-1	TRBV6-5	CASSALDRVNTEAFF
TRBJ2-3	TRBV3-1	CASSLQTGVSTDTQYF
TRBJ2-5	TRBV12-3/TRBV12-4	CASTPDRGETQYF
TRBJ2-7	TRBV12-3/TRBV12-4	CASSPTPLGQPQYF
TRBJ1-1	TRBV12-3/TRBV12-4	CASSFTQGKGTEAFF
TRBJ2-1	TRBV5-1	CASSTGLAARGYNEQFF
TRBJ1-2	TRBV29-1	CSVGQGAQGYTF
.	TRBV28	CASSPDRETQYF
TRBJ2-3	TRBV7-2	CASSGRTSGSGTQYF
TRBJ2-1	TRBV12-3/TRBV12-4	CASRGLAGGDYNEQFF
TRBJ2-5	TRBV12-3/TRBV12-4	CASRLNRGQETQYF
TRBJ2-1	TRBV27	CASSPHSSGGPNEQFF
.	TRBV15	CATSREVHSEQYF
TRBJ1-1	TRBV29-1	CSVVGWGQGHTEAFF
TRBJ2-2	TRBV11-2	CASSLGSGNTGELFF
TRBJ2-3	TRBV5-1	CASSRAGDTQYF
.	TRBV6-5	CASSYVAGETYEQYF
TRBJ1-2	TRBV29-1	CSVDYNDGYTF
TRBJ1-1	TRBV6-5	CASSYGTGEAFF
TRBJ2-3	TRBV20-1	CSARLGGTDTQYF
TRBJ2-3	TRBV20-1	CSARDPQADTQYF
TRBJ2-1	TRBV20-1	CSARDSKIGEQFF
TRBJ2-7	TRBV3-1	CASSQAPGTNYEQYF
TRBJ1-4	TRBV4-2	CASSQLGSLNEKLFF
TRBJ2-5	TRBV12-3/TRBV12-4	CASSSNSETQYF
TRBJ2-7	TRBV7-9	CASSLKAGIPYEQYF
TRBJ2-7	TRBV7-9	CASSLGLAGGYEQYF
TRBJ2-1	TRBV12-3/TRBV12-4	CASTPGQSPPNEQFF
TRBJ2-1	TRBV6-2/TRBV6-3	CASSQDRALVRQFF
TRBJ2-1	TRBV20-1	CSARDFSGGSSYNEQFF
TRBJ1-1	TRBV7-9	CASSPRGQGWVNTEAFF
.	TRBV5-1	CASSPPSEEETQYF
TRBJ2-1	TRBV30	CAWNSGRAISYNEQFF
TRBJ2-5	TRBV20-1	CSAEGHSQETQYF
TRBJ2-6	TRBV6-5	CASTNSLPSGANVLTF
TRBJ2-7	TRBV28	CASLGGDSYEQYF
TRBJ2-1	TRBV4-2	CASSQGSYSYNEQFF
.	TRBV27	CASSLTGTSGSYEQYF
TRBJ2-1	TRBV11-1	CASSRTGNYNEQFF
TRBJ2-1	TRBV30	CAWSVAEYNEQFF
TRBJ2-5	TRBV4-3	CASSQDLGRQLYNEQYF